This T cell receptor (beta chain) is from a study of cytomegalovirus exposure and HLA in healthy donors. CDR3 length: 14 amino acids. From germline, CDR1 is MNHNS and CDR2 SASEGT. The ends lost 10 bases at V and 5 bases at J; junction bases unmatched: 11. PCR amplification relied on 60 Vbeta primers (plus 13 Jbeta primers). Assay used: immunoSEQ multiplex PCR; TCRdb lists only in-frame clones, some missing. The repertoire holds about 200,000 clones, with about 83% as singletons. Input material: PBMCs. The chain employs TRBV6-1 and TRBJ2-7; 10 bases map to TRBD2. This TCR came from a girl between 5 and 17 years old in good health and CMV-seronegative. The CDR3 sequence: CAMSLAGGKDEQYF. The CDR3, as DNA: TGTGCCATGTCCTTAGCGGGGGGAAAGGACGAGCAGTACTTC.